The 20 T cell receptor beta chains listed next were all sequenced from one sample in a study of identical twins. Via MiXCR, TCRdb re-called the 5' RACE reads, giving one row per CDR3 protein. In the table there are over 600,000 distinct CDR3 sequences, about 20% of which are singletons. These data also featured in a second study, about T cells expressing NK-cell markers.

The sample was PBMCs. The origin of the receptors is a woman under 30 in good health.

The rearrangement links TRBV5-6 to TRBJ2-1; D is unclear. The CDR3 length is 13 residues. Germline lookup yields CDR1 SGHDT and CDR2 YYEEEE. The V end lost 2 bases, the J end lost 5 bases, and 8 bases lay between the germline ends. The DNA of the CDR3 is TGTGCCAGCAGCTTTAGTCGGCACAATGAGCAGTTCTTC. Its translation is CASSFSRHNEQFF.

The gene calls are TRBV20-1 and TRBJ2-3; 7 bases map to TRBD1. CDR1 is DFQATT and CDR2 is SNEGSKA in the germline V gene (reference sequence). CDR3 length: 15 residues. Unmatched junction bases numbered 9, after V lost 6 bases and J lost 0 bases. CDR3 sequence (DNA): TGCAGTGCGCAGAGACAGGGCCTCAGCACAGATACGCAGTATTTT. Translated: CSAQRQGLSTDTQYF.

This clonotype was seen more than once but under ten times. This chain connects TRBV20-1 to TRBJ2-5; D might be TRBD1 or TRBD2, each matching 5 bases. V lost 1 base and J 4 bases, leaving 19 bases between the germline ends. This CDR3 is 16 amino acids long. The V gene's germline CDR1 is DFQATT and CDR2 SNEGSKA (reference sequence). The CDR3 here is CSARGTSGTSRETQYF. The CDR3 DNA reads TGCAGTGCTAGAGGAACTTCCGGGACCAGTAGAGAGACCCAGTACTTC.

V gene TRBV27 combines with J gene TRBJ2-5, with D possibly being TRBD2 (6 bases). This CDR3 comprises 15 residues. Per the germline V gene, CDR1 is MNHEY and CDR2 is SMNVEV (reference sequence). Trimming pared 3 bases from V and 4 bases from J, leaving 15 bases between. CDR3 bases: TGTGCCAGCAGTTTTGGGGCGGGACCTGGAGAGACCCAGTACTTC. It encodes CASSFGAGPGETQYF.

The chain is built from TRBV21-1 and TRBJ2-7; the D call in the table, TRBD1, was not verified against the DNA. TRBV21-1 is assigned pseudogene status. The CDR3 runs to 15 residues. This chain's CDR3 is CASSKHVDRPYEQYF. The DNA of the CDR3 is TGTGCCAGCAGCAAACACGTCGACAGACCCTACGAGCAGTACTTC.

CDR3 amino acids: CASSPGASVADTQYF. As DNA, the CDR3 is TGCGCCAGCAGCCCCGGGGCCTCAGTGGCAGATACGCAGTATTTT. The chain uses TRBV4-1 and TRBJ2-3; D could derive from TRBD1 or TRBD2 (5 bases each). CDR3 length: 15 residues. CDR1 is MGHRA, CDR2 YSYEKL, per germline. Trimming stripped 4 bases from V and 4 bases from J, with 15 bases between.

The CDR3 DNA sequence: TGCAGCGGCAGGGTTCTTGGCTCTGAGCAGTTCTTC. This translates into CSGRVLGSEQFF. V gene TRBV29-1 combines with J gene TRBJ2-1; D might be TRBD1 (5 bases). The CDR3 contains 12 residues. CDR1 and CDR2 from the germline V gene are SQVTM and ANQGSEA. V was clipped by 7 bases and J by 9 bases, with 16 bases between them.

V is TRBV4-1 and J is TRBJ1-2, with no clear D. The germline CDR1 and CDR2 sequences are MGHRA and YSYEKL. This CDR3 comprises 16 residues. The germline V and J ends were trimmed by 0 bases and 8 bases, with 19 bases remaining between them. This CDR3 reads CASSQDWASRRKGYTF. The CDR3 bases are TGCGCCAGCAGCCAAGATTGGGCAAGTAGACGCAAGGGCTACACCTTC.

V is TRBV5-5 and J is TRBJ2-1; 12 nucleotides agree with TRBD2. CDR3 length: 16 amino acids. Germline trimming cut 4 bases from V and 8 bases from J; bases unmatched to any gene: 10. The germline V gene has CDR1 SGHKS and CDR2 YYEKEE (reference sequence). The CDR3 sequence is CASSPTWTSGTHEQFF. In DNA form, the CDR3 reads TGTGCCAGCAGCCCAACCTGGACTAGCGGGACCCATGAGCAGTTCTTC. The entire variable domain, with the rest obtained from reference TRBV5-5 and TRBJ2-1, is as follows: DAGVTQSPTHLIKTRGQQVTLRCSPISGHKSVSWYQQVLGQGPQFIFQYYEKEERGRGNFPDRFSARQFPNYSSELNVNALLLGDSALYLCASSPTWTSGTHEQFFGPGTRLTVL.

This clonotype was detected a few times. DNA of the CDR3: TGTGCCAGCAGTTTCGGCAGGGGTAAATACGAGCAGTACTTC. It codes for CASSFGRGKYEQYF. The genes are TRBV12-3 or TRBV12-4 and TRBJ2-7; TRBD1 might be the D (6 bases). The CDR3 covers 14 residues. Trimming pared 3 bases from V and 4 bases from J, leaving 13 bases between.

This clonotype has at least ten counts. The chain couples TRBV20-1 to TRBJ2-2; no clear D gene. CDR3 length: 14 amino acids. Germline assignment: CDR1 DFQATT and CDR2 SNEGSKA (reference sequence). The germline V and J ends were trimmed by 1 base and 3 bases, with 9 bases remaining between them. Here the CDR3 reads CSARGQPDTGELFF. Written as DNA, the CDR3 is TGCAGTGCTAGAGGTCAGCCAGACACCGGGGAGCTGTTTTTT.

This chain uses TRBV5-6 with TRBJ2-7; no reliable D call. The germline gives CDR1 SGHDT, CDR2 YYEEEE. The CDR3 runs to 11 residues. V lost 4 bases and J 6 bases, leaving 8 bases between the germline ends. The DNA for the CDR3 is TGTGCCAGCAGCACGTCTGCCGAGCAGTACTTC. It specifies CASSTSAEQYF.

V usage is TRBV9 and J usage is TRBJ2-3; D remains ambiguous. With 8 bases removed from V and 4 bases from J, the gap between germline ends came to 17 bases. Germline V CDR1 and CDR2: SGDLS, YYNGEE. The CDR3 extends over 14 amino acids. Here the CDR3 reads CASNPWGWADTQYF. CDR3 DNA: TGTGCCAGTAACCCGTGGGGTTGGGCAGATACGCAGTATTTT.

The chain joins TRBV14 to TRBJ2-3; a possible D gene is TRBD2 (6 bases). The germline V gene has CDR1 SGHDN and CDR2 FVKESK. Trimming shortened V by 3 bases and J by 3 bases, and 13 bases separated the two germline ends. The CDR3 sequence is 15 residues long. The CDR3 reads CASSHRRDHTDTQYF. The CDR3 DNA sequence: TGTGCCAGCAGCCACCGGAGGGACCATACAGATACGCAGTATTTT.

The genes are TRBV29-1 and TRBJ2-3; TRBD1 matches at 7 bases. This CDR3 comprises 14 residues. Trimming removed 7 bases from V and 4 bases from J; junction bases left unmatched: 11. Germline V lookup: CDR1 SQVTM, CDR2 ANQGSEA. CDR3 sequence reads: CSAADRQVADTQYF. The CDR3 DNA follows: TGCAGCGCCGCGGACAGGCAAGTGGCAGATACGCAGTATTTT.

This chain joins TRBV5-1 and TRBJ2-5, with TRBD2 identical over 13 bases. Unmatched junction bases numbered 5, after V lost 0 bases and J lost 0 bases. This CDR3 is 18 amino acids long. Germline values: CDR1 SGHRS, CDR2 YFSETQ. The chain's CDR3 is CASSLGTSGGPYQETQYF. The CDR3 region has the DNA TGCGCCAGCAGCTTGGGGACTAGCGGGGGCCCGTACCAAGAGACCCAGTACTTC.

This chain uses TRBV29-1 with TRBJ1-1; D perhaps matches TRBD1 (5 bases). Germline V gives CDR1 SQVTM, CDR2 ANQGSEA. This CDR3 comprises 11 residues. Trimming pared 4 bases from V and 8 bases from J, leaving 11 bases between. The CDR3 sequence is CSVGDRIEAFF. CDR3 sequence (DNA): TGCAGCGTTGGGGACCGGATCGAAGCTTTCTTT.

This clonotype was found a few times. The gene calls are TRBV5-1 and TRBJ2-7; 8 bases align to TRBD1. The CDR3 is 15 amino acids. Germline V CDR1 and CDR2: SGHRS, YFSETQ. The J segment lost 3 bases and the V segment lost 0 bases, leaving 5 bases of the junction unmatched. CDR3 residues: CASSLGLGQVYEQYF. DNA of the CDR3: TGCGCCAGCAGCTTGGGGCTGGGACAGGTCTACGAGCAGTACTTC. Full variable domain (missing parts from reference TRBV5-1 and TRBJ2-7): KAGVTQTPRYLIKTRGQQVTLSCSPISGHRSVSWYQQTPGQGLQFLFEYFSETQRNKGNFPGRFSGRQFSNSRSEMNVSTLELGDSALYLCASSLGLGQVYEQYFGPGTRLTVT.

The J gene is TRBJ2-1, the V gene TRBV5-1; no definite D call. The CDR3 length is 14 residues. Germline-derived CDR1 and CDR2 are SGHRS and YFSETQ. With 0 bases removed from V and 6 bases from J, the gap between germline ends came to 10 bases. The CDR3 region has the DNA TGCGCCAGCAGCTTGGATTCCAAACGCAATGAGCAGTTCTTC. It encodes CASSLDSKRNEQFF.

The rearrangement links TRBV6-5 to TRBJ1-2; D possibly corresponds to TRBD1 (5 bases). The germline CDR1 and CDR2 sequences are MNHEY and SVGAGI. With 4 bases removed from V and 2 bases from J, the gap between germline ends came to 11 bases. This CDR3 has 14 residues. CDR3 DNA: TGTGCCAGCAGTTCCGGGAAGGGGAACTATGGCTACACCTTC. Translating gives CASSSGKGNYGYTF.